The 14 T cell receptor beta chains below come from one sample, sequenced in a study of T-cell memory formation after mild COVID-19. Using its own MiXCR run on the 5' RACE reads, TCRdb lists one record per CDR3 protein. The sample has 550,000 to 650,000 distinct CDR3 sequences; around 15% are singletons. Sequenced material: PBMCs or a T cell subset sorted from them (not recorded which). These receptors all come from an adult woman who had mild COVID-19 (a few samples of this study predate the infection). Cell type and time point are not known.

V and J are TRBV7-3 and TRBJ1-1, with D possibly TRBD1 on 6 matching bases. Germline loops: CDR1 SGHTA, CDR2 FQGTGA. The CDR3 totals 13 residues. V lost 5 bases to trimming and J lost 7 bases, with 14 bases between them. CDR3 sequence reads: CASSPQGLNEAFF. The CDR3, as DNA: TGTGCCAGCAGCCCACAGGGACTGAATGAAGCTTTCTTT.

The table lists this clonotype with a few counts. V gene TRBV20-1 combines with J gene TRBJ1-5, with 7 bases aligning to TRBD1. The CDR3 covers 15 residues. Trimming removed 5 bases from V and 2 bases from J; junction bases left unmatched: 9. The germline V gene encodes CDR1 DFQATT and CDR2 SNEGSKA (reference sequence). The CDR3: CSAPITGAGNQPQHF. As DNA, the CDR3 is TGCAGTGCTCCGATAACAGGGGCGGGCAATCAGCCCCAGCATTTT.

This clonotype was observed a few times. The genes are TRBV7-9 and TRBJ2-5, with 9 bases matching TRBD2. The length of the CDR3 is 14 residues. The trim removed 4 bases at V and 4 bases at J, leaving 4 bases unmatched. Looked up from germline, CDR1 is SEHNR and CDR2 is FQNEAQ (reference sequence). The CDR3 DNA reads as TGTGCCAGCAGCTGGGCAGCGGGAGGAGAGACCCAGTACTTC. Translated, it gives CASSWAAGGETQYF.

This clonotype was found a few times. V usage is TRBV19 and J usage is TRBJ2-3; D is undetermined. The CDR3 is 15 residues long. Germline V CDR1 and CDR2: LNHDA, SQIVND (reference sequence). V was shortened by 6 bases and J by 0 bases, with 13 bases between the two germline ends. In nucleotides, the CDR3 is TGTGCCAGTAGGCCGATCTCGACTAGCACAGATACGCAGTATTTT. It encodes CASRPISTSTDTQYF.

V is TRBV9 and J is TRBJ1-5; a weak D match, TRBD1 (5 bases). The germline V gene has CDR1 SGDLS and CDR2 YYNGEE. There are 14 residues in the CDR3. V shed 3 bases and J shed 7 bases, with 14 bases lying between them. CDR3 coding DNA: TGTGCCAGCAGCGCGGGGACGGGGCGCCAGCCCCAGCATTTT. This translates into CASSAGTGRQPQHF. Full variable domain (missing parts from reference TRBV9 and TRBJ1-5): DSGVTQTPKHLITATGQRVTLRCSPRSGDLSVYWYQQSLDQGLQFLIQYYNGEERAKGNILERFSAQQFPDLHSELNLSSLELGDSALYFCASSAGTGRQPQHFGDGTRLSIL.

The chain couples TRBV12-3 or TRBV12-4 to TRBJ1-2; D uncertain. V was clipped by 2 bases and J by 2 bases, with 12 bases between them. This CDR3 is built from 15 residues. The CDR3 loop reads CASSLSNTMNYGYTF. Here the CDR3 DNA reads TGTGCCAGCAGTTTAAGTAACACCATGAACTATGGCTACACCTTC.

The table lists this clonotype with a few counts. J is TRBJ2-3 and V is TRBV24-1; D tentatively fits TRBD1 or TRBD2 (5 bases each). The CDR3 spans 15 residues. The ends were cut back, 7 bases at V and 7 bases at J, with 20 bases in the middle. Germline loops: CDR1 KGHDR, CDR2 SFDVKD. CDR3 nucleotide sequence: TGTGCCACCAGCGCCTCCGGGGCTCTTAGAAATACGCAGTATTTT. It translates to CATSASGALRNTQYF.

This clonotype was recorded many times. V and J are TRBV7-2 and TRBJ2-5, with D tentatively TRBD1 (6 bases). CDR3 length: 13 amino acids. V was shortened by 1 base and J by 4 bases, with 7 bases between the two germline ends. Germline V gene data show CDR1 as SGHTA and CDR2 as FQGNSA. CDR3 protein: CASSLGTAETQYF. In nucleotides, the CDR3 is TGTGCCAGCAGCTTAGGGACAGCAGAGACCCAGTACTTC.

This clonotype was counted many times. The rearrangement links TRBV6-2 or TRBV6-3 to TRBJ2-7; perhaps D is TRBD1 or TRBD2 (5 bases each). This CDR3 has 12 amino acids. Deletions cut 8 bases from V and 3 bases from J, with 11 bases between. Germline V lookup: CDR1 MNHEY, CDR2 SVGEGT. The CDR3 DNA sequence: TGTGCCAGCCGGACACTAGGCTACGAGCAGTACTTC. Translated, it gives CASRTLGYEQYF.

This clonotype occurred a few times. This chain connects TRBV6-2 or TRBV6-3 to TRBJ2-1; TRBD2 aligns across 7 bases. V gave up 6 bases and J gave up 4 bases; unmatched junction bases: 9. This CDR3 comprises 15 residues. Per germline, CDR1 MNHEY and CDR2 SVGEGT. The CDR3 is CASRPGLLRYNEQFF. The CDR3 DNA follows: TGTGCCAGCAGGCCGGGACTATTGAGGTACAATGAGCAGTTCTTC.

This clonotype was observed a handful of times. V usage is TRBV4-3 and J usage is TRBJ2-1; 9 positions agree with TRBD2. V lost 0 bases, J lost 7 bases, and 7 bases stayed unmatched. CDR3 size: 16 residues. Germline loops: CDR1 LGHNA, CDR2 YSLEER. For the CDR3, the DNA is TGCGCCAGCAGCCAAGATCGGGCTAGCGGGAAAAATGAGCAGTTCTTC. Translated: CASSQDRASGKNEQFF.

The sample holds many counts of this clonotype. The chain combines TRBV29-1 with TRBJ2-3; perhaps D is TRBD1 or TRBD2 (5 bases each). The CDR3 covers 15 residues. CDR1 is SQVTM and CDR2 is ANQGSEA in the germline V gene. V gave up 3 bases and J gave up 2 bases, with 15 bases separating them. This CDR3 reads CSVDPGRHDTDTQYF. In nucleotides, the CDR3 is TGCAGCGTTGATCCAGGGAGACACGACACAGATACGCAGTATTTT.

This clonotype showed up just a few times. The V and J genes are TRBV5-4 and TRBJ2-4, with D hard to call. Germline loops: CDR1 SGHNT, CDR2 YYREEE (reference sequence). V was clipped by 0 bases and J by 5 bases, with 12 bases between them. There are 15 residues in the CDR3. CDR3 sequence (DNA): TGTGCCAGCAGCTTGGAGGGCTCCGGGCAAAACATTCAGTACTTC. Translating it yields CASSLEGSGQNIQYF.

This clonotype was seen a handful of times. The CDR3 reads CASSYSIGGGTDTQYF. DNA of the CDR3: TGTGCCAGCAGTTACTCGATTGGGGGGGGCACAGATACGCAGTATTTT. The V gene is TRBV6-5, the J gene TRBJ2-3, with 7 bases aligning to TRBD2. In germline, CDR1 is MNHEY, CDR2 SVGAGI. The CDR3 totals 16 residues. The V and J ends lost 0 bases and 1 base, in that order; junction bases with no gene match: 4.